This T cell receptor beta chain was identified in a study of technical replicates of blood from four donors. Trimming took off 3 bases at V and 3 bases at J, with 18 bases between the two ends. The germline V gene encodes CDR1 SQVTM and CDR2 ANQGSEA. The length of the CDR3 is 16 residues. This clone has a single count. The protocol was immunoSEQ multiplex PCR, while the TCRdb copy is restricted to in-frame clones and leaves out a portion. The repertoire consists of about 15,000 clones, with 65% to 85% occurring once and the leading ten covering around 13%. The sequencing input was PBMCs. The TCR sequence derives from a human donor in good health. V is TRBV29-1 and J is TRBJ2-4, with D possibly TRBD2 on 5 matching bases. For the CDR3, the DNA is TGCAGCGTTGAGAAGTTCGGGGTCTCGGTCAAAAACATTCAGTACTTC. Protein product: CSVEKFGVSVKNIQYF.